This TCR beta chain was captured by sequencing in a study of identical twins. All of the donors were Caucasians in good health. One entry per CDR3 protein, called by TCRdb with MiXCR from the 5' RACE reads. The sample has some 710,000 distinct CDR3 sequences, around 6% seen once. Losses at the gene ends were 4 bases for V and 6 bases for J; bases not matched to a gene: 5. The CDR3 has 15 amino acids. In germline, CDR1 is MNHNS, CDR2 SASEGT. The rearrangement joins TRBV6-1 to TRBJ2-1, with 11 bases lining up with TRBD1. The TCR comes from a man younger than 30 in good health. Material: naive T cells sorted from blood. CDR3 protein: CASSGRDRGSNEQFF. The CDR3, as DNA: TGTGCCAGCAGTGGCCGGGACAGGGGGAGCAATGAGCAGTTCTTC.